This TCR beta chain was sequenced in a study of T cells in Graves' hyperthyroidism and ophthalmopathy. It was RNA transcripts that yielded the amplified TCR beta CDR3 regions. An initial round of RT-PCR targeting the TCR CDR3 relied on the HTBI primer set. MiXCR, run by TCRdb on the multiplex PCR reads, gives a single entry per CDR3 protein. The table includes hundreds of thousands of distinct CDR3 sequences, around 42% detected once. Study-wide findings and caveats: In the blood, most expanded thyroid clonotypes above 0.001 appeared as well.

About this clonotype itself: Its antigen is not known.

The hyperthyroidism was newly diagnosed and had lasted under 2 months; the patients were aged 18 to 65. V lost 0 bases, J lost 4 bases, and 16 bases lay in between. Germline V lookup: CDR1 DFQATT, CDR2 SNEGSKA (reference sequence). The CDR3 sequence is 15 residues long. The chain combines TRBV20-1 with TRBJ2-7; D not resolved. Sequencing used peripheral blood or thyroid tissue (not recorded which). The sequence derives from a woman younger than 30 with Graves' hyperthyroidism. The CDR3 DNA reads TGCAGTGCTAGAGATCTTAGTAGTAATCTATACGAGCAGTACTTC. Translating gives CSARDLSSNLYEQYF.